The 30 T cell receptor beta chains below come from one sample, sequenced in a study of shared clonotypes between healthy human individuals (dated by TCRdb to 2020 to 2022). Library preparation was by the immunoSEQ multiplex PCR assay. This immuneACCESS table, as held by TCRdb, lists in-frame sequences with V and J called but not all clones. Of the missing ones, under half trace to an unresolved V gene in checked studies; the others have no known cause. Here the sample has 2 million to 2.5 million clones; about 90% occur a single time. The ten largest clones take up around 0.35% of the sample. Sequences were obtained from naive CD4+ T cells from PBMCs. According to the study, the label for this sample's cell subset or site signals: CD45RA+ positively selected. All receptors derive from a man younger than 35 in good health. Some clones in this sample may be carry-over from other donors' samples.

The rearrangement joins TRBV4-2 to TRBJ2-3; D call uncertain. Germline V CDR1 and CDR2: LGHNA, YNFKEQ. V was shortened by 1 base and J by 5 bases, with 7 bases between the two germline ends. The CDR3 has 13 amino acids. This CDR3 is CASSQVMVDTQYF. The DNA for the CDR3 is TGTGCCAGCAGCCAAGTTATGGTAGATACGCAGTATTTT.

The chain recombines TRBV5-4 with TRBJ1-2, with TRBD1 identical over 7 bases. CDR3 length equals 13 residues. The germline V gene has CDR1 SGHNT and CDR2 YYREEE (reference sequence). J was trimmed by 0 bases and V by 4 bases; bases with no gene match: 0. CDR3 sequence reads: CASSGTANYGYTF. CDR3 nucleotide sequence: TGTGCCAGCAGCGGGACAGCTAACTATGGCTACACCTTC.

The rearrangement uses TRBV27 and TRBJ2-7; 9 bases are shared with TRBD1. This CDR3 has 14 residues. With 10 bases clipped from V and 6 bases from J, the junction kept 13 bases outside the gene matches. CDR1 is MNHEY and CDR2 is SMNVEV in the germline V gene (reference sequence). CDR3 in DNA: TGTGCCATCAAAGAACAGGGGGCGCCTGGCGAGCAGTACTTC. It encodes CAIKEQGAPGEQYF.

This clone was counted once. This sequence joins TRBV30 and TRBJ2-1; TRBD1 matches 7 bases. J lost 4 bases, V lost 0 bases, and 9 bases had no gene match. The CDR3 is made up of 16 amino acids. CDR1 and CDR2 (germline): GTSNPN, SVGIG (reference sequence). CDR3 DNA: TGTGCCTGGAGTGTTTTAGGGGGCGCTGGGTACAATGAGCAGTTCTTC. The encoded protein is CAWSVLGGAGYNEQFF.

The DNA of the CDR3 is TGTGCCAGCAGCTCCCGGGACAGGGGGCCCCACACTGAAGCTTTCTTT. Its protein is CASSSRDRGPHTEAFF. The V and J genes are TRBV7-3 and TRBJ1-1; 12 positions match TRBD1. The J segment lost 3 bases and the V segment lost 4 bases, leaving 6 bases of the junction unmatched. CDR1 and CDR2 from the germline V gene are SGHTA and FQGTGA. CDR3 length: 16 residues. The full variable domain, rest sourced from reference TRBV7-3 and TRBJ1-1, is GAGVSQTPSNKVTEKGKYVELRCDPISGHTALYWYRQSLGQGPEFLIYFQGTGAADDSGLPNDRFFAVRPEGSVSTLKIQRTERGDSAVYLCASSSRDRGPHTEAFFGQGTRLTVV.

This CDR3 reads CASSSARQGRSPLHF. In DNA, the CDR3 is TGTGCCAGCAGCTCCGCCAGACAGGGACGTTCACCCCTCCACTTT. This rearrangement joins TRBV7-9 to TRBJ1-6, with TRBD1 matching 7 bases. V shed 4 bases, J shed 9 bases, and the junction held 9 bases outside the gene matches. CDR1 and CDR2 (germline): SEHNR, FQNEAQ (reference sequence). CDR3 length equals 15 residues.

CDR3 residues: CASVSSGDTQYF. Here the CDR3 DNA reads TGTGCCAGCGTATCCTCGGGAGATACGCAGTATTTT. The V call is TRBV6-1, the J call TRBJ2-3; no clear D. Germline loops: CDR1 MNHNS, CDR2 SASEGT. Between the trimmed V and J ends, which lost 8 bases and 5 bases, there was a span of 11 bases. This CDR3 has 12 residues.

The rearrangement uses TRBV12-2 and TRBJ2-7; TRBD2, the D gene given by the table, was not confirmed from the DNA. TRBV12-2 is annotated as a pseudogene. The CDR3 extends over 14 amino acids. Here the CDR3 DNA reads TGTGCAAGTCGCTTAGGAGGGACTAAATACGAGCAGTACTTC. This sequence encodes CASRLGGTKYEQYF.

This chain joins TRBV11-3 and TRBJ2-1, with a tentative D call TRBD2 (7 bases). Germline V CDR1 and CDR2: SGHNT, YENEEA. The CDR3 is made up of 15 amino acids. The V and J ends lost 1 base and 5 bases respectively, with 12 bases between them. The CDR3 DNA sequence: TGTGCCAGCAGCTTAGGTGGAGGGGGGGACAATGAGCAGTTCTTC. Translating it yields CASSLGGGGDNEQFF.

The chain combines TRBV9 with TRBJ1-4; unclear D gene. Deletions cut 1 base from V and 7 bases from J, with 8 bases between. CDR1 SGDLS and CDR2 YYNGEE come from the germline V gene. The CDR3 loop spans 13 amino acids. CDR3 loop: CASSVTDSEKLFF. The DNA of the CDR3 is TGTGCCAGCAGCGTAACGGATAGTGAAAAACTGTTTTTT.

For the CDR3, the DNA is TGTGCCAGCAGCCCTAACGGGGTGACAGGGTTTAACTATGGCTACACCTTC. It translates to CASSPNGVTGFNYGYTF. The chain carries TRBV7-9 and TRBJ1-2; the match to TRBD1 covers 7 bases. V trimming: 5 bases; J trimming: 1 base; junction bases outside the gene matches: 13. The germline gives CDR1 SEHNR, CDR2 FQNEAQ (reference sequence). This CDR3 comprises 17 residues.

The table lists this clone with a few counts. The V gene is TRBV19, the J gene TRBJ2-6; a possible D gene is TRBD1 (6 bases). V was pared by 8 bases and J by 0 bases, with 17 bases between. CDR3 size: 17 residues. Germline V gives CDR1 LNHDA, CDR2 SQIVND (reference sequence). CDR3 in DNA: TGTGCCAGTGGCCCGGAGGCAGGGGACTCTGGGGCCAACGTCCTGACTTTC. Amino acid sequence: CASGPEAGDSGANVLTF.

The CDR3 DNA is TGTGCCAGCACTCCCCGGGCGGGGACCGGGGAGCTGTTTTTT. This sequence encodes CASTPRAGTGELFF. This chain connects TRBV6-5 to TRBJ2-2; TRBD2 is a possible D gene (6 bases). The ends were cut back, 7 bases at V and 5 bases at J, with 14 bases in the middle. CDR3 length equals 14 residues. Germline V gene data show CDR1 as MNHEY and CDR2 as SVGAGI.

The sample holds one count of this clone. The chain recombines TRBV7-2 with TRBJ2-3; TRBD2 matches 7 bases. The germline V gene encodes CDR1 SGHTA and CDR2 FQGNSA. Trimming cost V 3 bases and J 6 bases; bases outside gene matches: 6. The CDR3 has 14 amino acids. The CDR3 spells CASSLVAGLDTQYF. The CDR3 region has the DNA TGTGCCAGCAGCTTGGTAGCGGGTCTGGATACGCAGTATTTT.

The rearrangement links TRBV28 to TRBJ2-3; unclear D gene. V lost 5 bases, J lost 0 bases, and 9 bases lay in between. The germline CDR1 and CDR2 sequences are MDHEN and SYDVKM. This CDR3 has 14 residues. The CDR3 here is CASSTLDSTDTQYF. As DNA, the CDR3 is TGTGCCAGCAGTACACTGGACAGCACAGATACGCAGTATTTT.

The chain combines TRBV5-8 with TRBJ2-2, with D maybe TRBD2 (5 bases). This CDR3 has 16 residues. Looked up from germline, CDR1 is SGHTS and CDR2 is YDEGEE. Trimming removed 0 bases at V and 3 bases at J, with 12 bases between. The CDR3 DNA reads TGTGCCAGCAGCTTGGCGGGGTTACCTTACACCGGGGAGCTGTTTTTT. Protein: CASSLAGLPYTGELFF.

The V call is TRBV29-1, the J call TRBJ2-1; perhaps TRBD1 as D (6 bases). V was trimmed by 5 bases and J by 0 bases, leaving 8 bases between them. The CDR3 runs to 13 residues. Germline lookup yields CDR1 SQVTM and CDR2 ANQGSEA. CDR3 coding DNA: TGCAGCGTTACAGGGAGCTCCTACAATGAGCAGTTCTTC. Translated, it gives CSVTGSSYNEQFF.

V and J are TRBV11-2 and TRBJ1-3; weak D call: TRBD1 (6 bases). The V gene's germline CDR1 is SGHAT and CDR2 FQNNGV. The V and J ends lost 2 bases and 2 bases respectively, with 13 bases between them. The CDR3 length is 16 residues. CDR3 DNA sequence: TGTGCCAGCAGCTTATCCTCGGGGGGGCCTGGAAACACCATATATTTT. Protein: CASSLSSGGPGNTIYF.

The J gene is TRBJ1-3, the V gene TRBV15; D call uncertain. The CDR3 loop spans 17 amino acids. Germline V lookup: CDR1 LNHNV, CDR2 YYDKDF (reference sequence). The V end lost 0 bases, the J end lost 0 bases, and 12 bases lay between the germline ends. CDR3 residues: CATSRDNAGDSGNTIYF. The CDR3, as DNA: TGTGCCACCAGCAGAGATAATGCCGGGGACTCTGGAAACACCATATATTTT.

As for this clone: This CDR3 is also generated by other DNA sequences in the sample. CDR3 DNA sequence: TGTGCCAGCAGCTTGGTTGGCGGGGAGCAGTTCTTC. Its translation is CASSLVGGEQFF. The chain couples TRBV5-6 to TRBJ2-1; D may be TRBD2 (5 bases). V was pared by 0 bases and J by 10 bases, with 8 bases between. The CDR3 length is 12 residues. Germline CDR1 SGHDT, CDR2 YYEEEE.

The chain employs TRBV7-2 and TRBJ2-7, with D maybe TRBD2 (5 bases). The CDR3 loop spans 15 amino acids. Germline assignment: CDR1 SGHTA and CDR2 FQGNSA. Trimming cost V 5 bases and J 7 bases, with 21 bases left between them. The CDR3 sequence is CASSPDAAAPREQYF. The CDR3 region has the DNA TGTGCCAGCAGCCCGGACGCAGCGGCCCCTCGGGAGCAGTACTTC. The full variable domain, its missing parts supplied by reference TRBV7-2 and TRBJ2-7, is GAGVSQSPSNKVTEKGKDVELRCDPISGHTALYWYRQSLGQGLEFLIYFQGNSAPDKSGLPSDRFSAERTGGSVSTLTIQRTQQEDSAVYLCASSPDAAAPREQYFGPGTRLTVT.

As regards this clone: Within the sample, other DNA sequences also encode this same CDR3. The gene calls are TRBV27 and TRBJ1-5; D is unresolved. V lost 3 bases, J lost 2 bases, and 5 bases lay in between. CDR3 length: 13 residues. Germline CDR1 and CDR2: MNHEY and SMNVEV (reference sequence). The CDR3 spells CASSFQGNQPQHF. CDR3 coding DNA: TGTGCCAGCAGTTTCCAGGGCAATCAGCCCCAGCATTTT.

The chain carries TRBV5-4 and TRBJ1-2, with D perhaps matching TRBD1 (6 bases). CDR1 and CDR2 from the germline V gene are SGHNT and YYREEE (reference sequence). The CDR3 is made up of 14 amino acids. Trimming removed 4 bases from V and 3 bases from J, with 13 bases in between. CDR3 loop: CASSKDSDYYGYTF. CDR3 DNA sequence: TGTGCCAGCAGCAAGGACAGCGATTACTATGGCTACACCTTC.

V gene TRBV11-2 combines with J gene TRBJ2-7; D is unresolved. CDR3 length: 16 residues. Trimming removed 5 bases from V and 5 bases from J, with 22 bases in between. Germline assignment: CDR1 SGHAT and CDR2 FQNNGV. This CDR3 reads CASSPRVAGPSHEQYF. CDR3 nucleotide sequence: TGTGCCAGCAGCCCCAGAGTGGCAGGCCCCAGCCACGAGCAGTACTTC.

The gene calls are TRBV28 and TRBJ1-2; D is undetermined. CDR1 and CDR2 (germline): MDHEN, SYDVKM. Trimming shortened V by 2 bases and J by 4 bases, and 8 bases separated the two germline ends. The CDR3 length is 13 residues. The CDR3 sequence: CASSLNSFYGYTF. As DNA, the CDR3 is TGTGCCAGCAGTTTAAACAGCTTCTATGGCTACACCTTC.

In nucleotides, the CDR3 is TGCGCCAGCAGCCAAGAAGGCCCGGGGGCTCGAGAAAAACTGTTTTTT. Translating it yields CASSQEGPGAREKLFF. J is TRBJ1-4 and V is TRBV4-3; possibly TRBD1 for D (6 bases). Looked up from germline, CDR1 is LGHNA and CDR2 is YSLEER. CDR3 size: 16 residues. Trimming stripped 0 bases from V and 8 bases from J, with 16 bases between.

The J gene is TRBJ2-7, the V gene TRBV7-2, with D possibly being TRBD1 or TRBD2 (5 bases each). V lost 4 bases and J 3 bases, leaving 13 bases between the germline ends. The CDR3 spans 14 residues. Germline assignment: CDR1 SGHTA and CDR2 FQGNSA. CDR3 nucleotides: TGTGCCAGCAGCTCCCGGGACGGCCACTACGAGCAGTACTTC. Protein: CASSSRDGHYEQYF.

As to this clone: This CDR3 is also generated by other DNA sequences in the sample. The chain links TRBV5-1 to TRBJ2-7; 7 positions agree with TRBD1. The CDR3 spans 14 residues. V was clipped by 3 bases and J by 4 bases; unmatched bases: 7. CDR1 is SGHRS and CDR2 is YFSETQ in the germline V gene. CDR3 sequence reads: CASSSTGAVYEQYF. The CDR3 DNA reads TGCGCCAGCAGCTCAACAGGGGCGGTTTACGAGCAGTACTTC.

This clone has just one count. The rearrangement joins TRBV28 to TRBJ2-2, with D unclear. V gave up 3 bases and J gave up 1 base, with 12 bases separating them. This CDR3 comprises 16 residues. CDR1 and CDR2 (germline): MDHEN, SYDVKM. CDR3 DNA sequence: TGTGCCAGCAGTTTTGCCTGGCAGAGGAACACCGGGGAGCTGTTTTTT. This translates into CASSFAWQRNTGELFF.

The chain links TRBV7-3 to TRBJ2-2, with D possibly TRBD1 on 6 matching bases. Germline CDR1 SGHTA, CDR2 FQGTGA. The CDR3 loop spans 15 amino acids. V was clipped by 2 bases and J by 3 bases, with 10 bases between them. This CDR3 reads CASSLRQGYTGELFF. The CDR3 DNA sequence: TGTGCCAGCAGCTTACGGCAGGGGTACACCGGGGAGCTGTTTTTT.